These T cell receptor beta chains were read from a single sample in a study of T-cell reconstitution after alpha-beta-depleted transplantation in children. TCRdb re-called the PCR reads with MiXCR, one entry per CDR3 protein. This sample yields about 690,000 distinct CDR3 sequences, of which 16% are seen a single time; around 0.96% belongs to the top ten. Material: PBMCs from the stem cell graft donor, obtained from the stem cell graft. Receptors were obtained from a human donor who donated a stem cell graft to a child with acute myeloid leukemia. Each CDR3 is given with its conserved first and last residue. Each record gives: V gene, D gene, J gene, clone size, CDR3 DNA, CDR3 protein. The D gene is left open where the match is weak. A row's size may be missing; if present it is once, few, many or a size class.

TRBV29-1	-	TRBJ2-2	many	TGCAGCGTTGAAGTTGGCAGGAGGGAGCTGTTTTTT	CSVEVGRRELFF
TRBV6-1	TRBD2	TRBJ2-7	few	TGTGCCAGCAGACTTCTAGCGGGGGGGCGCGAGCAGTACTTC	CASRLLAGGREQYF
TRBV25-1	-	TRBJ2-7	many	TGTGCCAGCAGTGAACCCGGCAGCTCCTACGAGCAGTACTTC	CASSEPGSSYEQYF
TRBV7-2	-	TRBJ2-7	many	TGTGCCAGCAGCGTAGGGGGGAGCGAGCAGTACTTC	CASSVGGSEQYF
TRBV29-1	-	TRBJ2-3	-	TGCAGCGTTGTAGGGGACACTAGCACAGATACGCAGTATTTT	CSVVGDTSTDTQYF
TRBV20-1	TRBD1	TRBJ2-3	once	TGCAGTGCCCCCCCGGGACAGGCGGCGACAGATACGCAGTATTTT	CSAPPGQAATDTQYF
TRBV5-1	-	TRBJ2-1	few	TGCGCCAGCAGCTTGGAGACAGCTCCAGACAATGATCAGTTCTTC	CASSLETAPDNDQFF
TRBV28	TRBD2	TRBJ2-3	few	TGTGCCAGCAGTCACGGGGGGACAGATACGCAGTATTTT	CASSHGGTDTQYF
TRBV7-8	-	TRBJ2-3	-	TGTGCCAGCAGCTTAGAACGGGTCCGAGATACGCAGTATTTT	CASSLERVRDTQYF
TRBV29-1	-	TRBJ2-4	many	TGCAGCGTTTTTTACAGGGGAACGGGAGAAAACATTCAGTACTTC	CSVFYRGTGENIQYF
TRBV5-1	TRBD1	TRBJ2-3	-	TGCGCCAGCAGCTTTACAGGGGGCTCCGCAGATACGCAGTATTTT	CASSFTGGSADTQYF
TRBV12-3/TRBV12-4	TRBD1	TRBJ1-5	few	TGTGCCAGCAGCCGGACAGGGAATAGCAATCAGCCCCAGCATTTT	CASSRTGNSNQPQHF
TRBV20-1	-	TRBJ1-2	many	TGCAGTGCTAGAGATGCCGCCTCCACTAACTATGGCTACACCTTC	CSARDAASTNYGYTF
TRBV24-1	TRBD2	TRBJ2-5	many	TGTGCCACCAGTGATTTCGGCGGGGGTGAGACCCAGTACTTC	CATSDFGGGETQYF
TRBV21-1	-	TRBJ2-1	-	TGTGCCAGCAGTGCGTACCGACAGGGGGCTCTCCACAATGAGCAGTTCTTC	CASSAYRQGALHNEQFF
TRBV5-1	TRBD1	TRBJ2-1	once	TGCGCCAGCAGCTTGTATCCCGGACAGGGGTACGATGAGCAGTTCTTC	CASSLYPGQGYDEQFF
TRBV15	-	TRBJ1-3	-	TGTGCCACCAGCAGAGATGGATTCGGCGACAGGCACTCATCTGGAAACACCATATATTTT	CATSRDGFGDRHSSGNTIYF
TRBV7-2	-	TRBJ2-3	many	TGTGCCAGCAGCTTAGCCGGATTTTCCACAGATACGCAGTATTTT	CASSLAGFSTDTQYF
TRBV12-3/TRBV12-4	-	TRBJ1-1	few	TGTGCCAGCAGTTTAGTAGGCGTCAGGGGTTCGAATGATGAAGCTTTCTTT	CASSLVGVRGSNDEAFF
TRBV7-8	-	TRBJ1-5	-	TGTGCCAGCAGCTTAGTTTCAAAGGGCGTCAATCAGCCCCAGCATTTT	CASSLVSKGVNQPQHF
TRBV7-2	-	TRBJ1-1	-	TGTGCCAGCAGCTTAGTGCAGGGCGCGGGTGAAGCTTTCTTT	CASSLVQGAGEAFF
TRBV12-3/TRBV12-4	-	TRBJ1-1	few	TGTGCCAGCAGTTTAGTCGGCAGGATGAACACTGAAGCTTTCTTT	CASSLVGRMNTEAFF
TRBV20-1	-	TRBJ1-1	many	TGCAGTGCTAGAGATTGGCAGGGCGGCACTGAAGCTTTCTTT	CSARDWQGGTEAFF
TRBV20-1	-	TRBJ2-1	many	TGCAGTGCTAGTCCCTTTAGGGGGGGGCCGGGTAATGAGCAGTTCTTC	CSASPFRGGPGNEQFF
TRBV20-1	-	TRBJ2-7	-	TGCAGTGCGGCCCGTACTCCCTCCTACGAGCAGTACTTC	CSAARTPSYEQYF
TRBV4-3	TRBD2	TRBJ2-5	few	TGCGCCAGCAGCCAAGAAGCTATGCGCGGGGGGGCGCTTGAGACCCAGTACTTC	CASSQEAMRGGALETQYF
TRBV20-1	TRBD1	TRBJ1-1	-	TGCAGTGCTGGGGTGACAGGGGTCACTGAAGCTTTCTTT	CSAGVTGVTEAFF
TRBV5-1	TRBD1	TRBJ1-1	few	TGCGCCAGCAGCTATGGACAGGGAAGGAACACTGAAGCTTTCTTT	CASSYGQGRNTEAFF
TRBV7-9	-	TRBJ2-5	few	TGTGCCAGCAGCTTATCGTCCTCGATATACCAAGAGACCCAGTACTTC	CASSLSSSIYQETQYF
TRBV7-9	-	TRBJ1-4	-	TGTGCCAGCAGCCTTACCTCTCTAGATAACGGACTGTTTTTT	CASSLTSLDNGLFF
TRBV20-1	-	TRBJ2-3	few	TGCAGTGCTAGAGAGGGGGCTATAGATACGCAGTATTTT	CSAREGAIDTQYF
TRBV15	TRBD1	TRBJ1-1	few	TGTGCCACCAGCAGAGTGACAGGGATACCTGAAGCTTTCTTT	CATSRVTGIPEAFF
TRBV20-1	-	TRBJ1-4	many	TGCAGTGCTAGAGATATACACTTAAATGAAAAACTGTTTTTT	CSARDIHLNEKLFF
TRBV20-1	-	TRBJ1-2	many	TGCAGTGCTAGAGCCCGCCCGGGTCGGGGTTCGGGGGGCTACACCTTC	CSARARPGRGSGGYTF
TRBV29-1	-	TRBJ2-3	many	TGCAGCGTTGTCCCAGAAGAGGGGGGAGATACGCAGTATTTT	CSVVPEEGGDTQYF
TRBV28	-	TRBJ1-2	few	TGTGCCAGCAGTTTATGGGGGGCGAACTATGGCTACACCTTC	CASSLWGANYGYTF
TRBV12-3/TRBV12-4	-	TRBJ2-7	many	TGTGCCAGCGGGACGGACCCCTACGAGCAGTACTTC	CASGTDPYEQYF
TRBV29-1	-	TRBJ2-7	many	TGCAGCGTAGAGGGAACAGGCCCCCTTTCCTACGAGCAGTACTTC	CSVEGTGPLSYEQYF
TRBV5-6	TRBD1	TRBJ1-2	-	TGTGCCAGCAGCTGGGACAGGAGAAATAACTATGGCTACACCTTC	CASSWDRRNNYGYTF
TRBV10-1	-	TRBJ1-3	many	TGCGCCAGCAGTGAAGACTTGGGGCCTGGAAACACCATATATTTT	CASSEDLGPGNTIYF
TRBV20-1	-	TRBJ1-6	many	TGCAGTGCTAAGAAGAGGGGAGTCAATTCACCCCTCCACTTT	CSAKKRGVNSPLHF
TRBV24-1	-	TRBJ2-3	many	TGTGCCACCAGTGACCCCCCAGCAGATACGCAGTATTTT	CATSDPPADTQYF
TRBV20-1	-	TRBJ1-1	many	TGCAGTGCTACCGGGGGGACGGGGACTGAAGCTTTCTTT	CSATGGTGTEAFF
TRBV7-2	TRBD1	TRBJ1-4	-	TGTGCCAGCAGCTTACAGGGACAGGAGAATGAAAAACTGTTTTTT	CASSLQGQENEKLFF
TRBV20-1	-	TRBJ2-7	many	TGCAGTGCTAGAGCAGTGTACTCCTACGAGCAGTACTTC	CSARAVYSYEQYF
TRBV9	-	TRBJ2-1	many	TGTGCCAGCAGCGTAGATGGGCAGGGGCGGTGGAATGAGCAGTTCTTC	CASSVDGQGRWNEQFF
TRBV3-1	-	TRBJ2-1	-	TGTGCCAGCAGCCAAGGGGTCCTCCTCAACGATGAGCAGTTCTTC	CASSQGVLLNDEQFF
TRBV12-3/TRBV12-4	-	TRBJ1-2	-	TGTGCCAGCAGCCCTTGGGACCCGGGCTACACCTTC	CASSPWDPGYTF
TRBV6-5	TRBD2	TRBJ2-1	many	TGTGCCAGCAGTTATTTTGCCTCCGGGACTAGCGTCAATGAGCAGTTCTTC	CASSYFASGTSVNEQFF
TRBV7-2	TRBD1	TRBJ1-2	many	TGTGCCAGCAGCTTAGCGACAGGGGCGAGTGGCTACACCTTC	CASSLATGASGYTF
TRBV15	TRBD1	TRBJ2-5	-	TGTGCCACCGGCAGGGGGCGGGGTCTTGTAGAGACCCAGTACTTC	CATGRGRGLVETQYF
TRBV6-5	-	TRBJ1-6	many	TGTGCCAGCAGTTATGACAGACGAAATTCACCCCTCCACTTT	CASSYDRRNSPLHF
TRBV29-1	TRBD1	TRBJ1-2	-	TGCAGCGCAACACACAGGGGGCAGGATGGCTACACCTTC	CSATHRGQDGYTF
TRBV29-1	TRBD1	TRBJ1-2	many	TGCAGCGTTCGGGACAGGGCTTTGAACGGCTACACCTTC	CSVRDRALNGYTF